The 7 T cell receptor beta chains below come from one sample, sequenced in a study of shared clonotypes between healthy human individuals (dated by TCRdb to 2019 to 2021). Library preparation employed the immunoSEQ multiplex PCR assay. TCRdb took this table from immuneACCESS and kept in-frame rearrangements with V and J called. Such tables lack part of the clones; where checked against another copy, unresolved V genes explain under half of the gap, and the rest is unexplained. Here the sample has 2 million to 2.5 million clones; about nine tenths occur a single time. Of the sample, roughly 0.34% is held by the ten largest clones. The sample taken for sequencing was naive CD4+ T cells from PBMCs. The sample's cell subset or site label, decoded: CD45RA+ positively selected. These receptors were taken from a young man in good health. Some clones in this sample may be carry-over from other donors' samples.

In its sample, this clone was seen once. CDR3 region: CASSVSGKLNEKLFF. CDR3 in DNA: TGTGCCAGCAGCGTTTCCGGGAAGCTTAATGAAAAACTGTTTTTT. This chain connects TRBV5-6 to TRBJ1-4; D not resolved. The CDR3 sequence is 15 residues long. Trimming removed 4 bases from V and 4 bases from J, with 14 bases in between. Germline-derived CDR1 and CDR2 are SGHDT and YYEEEE.

The V call is TRBV9, the J call TRBJ2-2, with TRBD2 identical over 11 bases. The CDR3 runs to 18 residues. The V and J ends lost 3 bases and 4 bases, in that order; junction bases with no gene match: 11. CDR1 and CDR2 from the germline V gene are SGDLS and YYNGEE. CDR3 sequence reads: CASSATLAGGSGTGELFF. The CDR3 DNA reads TGTGCCAGCAGCGCGACTTTAGCGGGAGGGTCGGGCACCGGGGAGCTGTTTTTT.

The chain has TRBV7-2 and TRBJ2-7, with 13 bases lining up with TRBD2. J gave up 5 bases and V 5 bases, and 9 bases lay outside the gene matches. CDR1 is SGHTA, CDR2 FQGNSA, per germline. The CDR3 length is 16 residues. CDR3 DNA sequence: TGTGCCAGCAGCGACAGGACTAGCGGGAGTATCGACGAGCAGTACTTC. It codes for CASSDRTSGSIDEQYF. Looking up the rest from reference TRBV7-2 and TRBJ2-7 gives the full variable domain: GAGVSQSPSNKVTEKGKDVELRCDPISGHTALYWYRQSLGQGLEFLIYFQGNSAPDKSGLPSDRFSAERTGGSVSTLTIQRTQQEDSAVYLCASSDRTSGSIDEQYFGPGTRLTVT.

About this clone: Other DNA sequences of this sample code for an identical CDR3. The rearrangement uses TRBV18 and TRBJ2-2; possibly TRBD1 for D (6 bases). Germline assignment: CDR1 KGHSH and CDR2 LQKENI. There are 14 residues in the CDR3. Trimming took 2 bases from V and 5 from J, leaving 9 bases between them. The CDR3 loop is CASSPKQGTGELFF. The CDR3 DNA is TGTGCCAGCTCACCAAAACAGGGAACCGGGGAGCTGTTTTTT.

The chain employs TRBV28 and TRBJ2-7, with D perhaps assigned TRBD1 or TRBD2 (5 bases each). The V gene lost 6 bases and the J gene lost 7 bases, with 19 bases spanning the gap. Looked up from germline, CDR1 is MDHEN and CDR2 is SYDVKM. The CDR3 loop spans 14 amino acids. CDR3 sequence reads: CASSAPGRSQEQYF. The CDR3 DNA follows: TGTGCCAGCAGCGCCCCGGGACGGTCCCAGGAGCAGTACTTC. The full variable domain, with the rest looked up from reference TRBV28 and TRBJ2-7, is DVKVTQSSRYLVKRTGEKVFLECVQDMDHENMFWYRQDPGLGLRLIYFSYDVKMKEKGDIPEGYSVSREKKERFSLILESASTNQTSMYLCASSAPGRSQEQYFGPGTRLTVT.

This rearrangement joins TRBV6-6 to TRBJ2-2; a weak D match, TRBD1 (7 bases). This CDR3 is built from 16 residues. Trimming stripped 6 bases from V and 3 bases from J, with 17 bases between. CDR1 MNHNY and CDR2 SVGAGI come from the germline V gene (reference sequence). The CDR3 bases are TGTGCCAGCAGCCTTAATGACAGGGACTACACCGGGGAGCTGTTTTTT. Translation gives CASSLNDRDYTGELFF.

The chain links TRBV2 to TRBJ2-7, with D maybe TRBD2 (6 bases). Germline CDR1 is SNHLY and CDR2 is FYNNEI. This CDR3 is 12 amino acids long. The germline V and J ends were trimmed by 0 bases and 12 bases, with 12 bases remaining between them. CDR3 nucleotides: TGTGCCAGCAGTGAAGCGGCGGGGATGGGGTACTTC. Translation gives CASSEAAGMGYF.